Listed here are 9 T cell receptor beta chains from one sample, sequenced in a study of OX40 agonist ivuxolimab in advanced cancers. Assay used: immunoSEQ multiplex PCR; TCRdb lists only in-frame clones, some missing. This table holds 50,000 to 60,000 clones, 88% found once. The source material was CD4+ or CD8+ T cells sorted from blood, sampled in a trial of the OX40 agonist ivuxolimab. The receptors come from an adult with an advanced solid tumor such as melanoma, head and neck, liver or kidney cancer.

The gene calls are TRBV30 and TRBJ2-5; TRBD2 aligns across 10 bases. From germline, CDR1 is GTSNPN and CDR2 SVGIG (reference sequence). The length of the CDR3 is 15 residues. V dropped 4 bases and J dropped 1; count of bases not matched to a gene: 6. The CDR3, as DNA: TGTGCCTGGACCTTGAGCGGGGGGGGCCAAGAGACCCAGTACTTC. Translated: CAWTLSGGGQETQYF.

This clone was observed a handful of times. The CDR3 bases are TGTGCCAGCAGCCCCATGGGGGCTACCGGGGAGCTGTTTTTT. Encoded protein: CASSPMGATGELFF. The rearrangement links TRBV13 to TRBJ2-2; D is perhaps TRBD1 (6 bases). The CDR3 is 14 amino acids. V was trimmed by 5 bases and J by 5 bases, leaving 12 bases between them. The V gene's germline CDR1 is PRHDT and CDR2 FYEKMQ (reference sequence). The whole variable domain, filled in from reference TRBV13 and TRBJ2-2, reads AAGVIQSPRHLIKEKRETATLKCYPIPRHDTVYWYQQGPGQDPQFLISFYEKMQSDKGSIPDRFSAQQFSDYHSELNMSSLELGDSALYFCASSPMGATGELFFGEGSRLTVL.

The CDR3 nucleotides read TGCGCCAGCAGCCAAATGACTAGCGGGCCAAATGAGCAGTTCTTC. It translates to CASSQMTSGPNEQFF. V and J are TRBV4-3 and TRBJ2-1; 10 bases agree with TRBD2. Germline CDR1 reads LGHNA; CDR2 reads YSLEER. This CDR3 spans 15 amino acids. Losses at the gene ends were 2 bases for V and 7 bases for J; bases not matched to a gene: 5.

The gene calls are TRBV4-3 and TRBJ1-5, with D unclear. Germline CDR1 is LGHNA and CDR2 is YSLEER. The germline V and J ends were trimmed by 0 bases and 5 bases, with 8 bases remaining between them. The CDR3 spans 14 residues. The CDR3 nucleotides read TGCGCCAGCAGCCAAGAAGAAGATGATCAGCCCCAGCATTTT. Translated: CASSQEEDDQPQHF.

This clone showed up just once. V and J are TRBV7-9 and TRBJ1-2; D is perhaps TRBD1 (5 bases). V dropped 5 bases and J dropped 6 bases, with 10 bases sitting between them. This CDR3 contains 12 residues. Germline V gene data show CDR1 as SEHNR and CDR2 as FQNEAQ (reference sequence). The CDR3 sequence is CASSGPGDGYTF. The CDR3 DNA sequence: TGTGCCAGCAGCGGTCCGGGGGATGGCTACACCTTC.

The CDR3 sequence is CASSLQDRGEQYF. The CDR3 nucleotides are TGTGCCAGCAGCCTACAGGACCGAGGAGAGCAGTACTTC. V usage is TRBV7-9 and J usage is TRBJ2-7; weak D call: TRBD1 (5 bases). Germline loops: CDR1 SEHNR, CDR2 FQNEAQ (reference sequence). The CDR3 sequence is 13 residues long. V shed 5 bases and J shed 7 bases, with 15 bases lying between them.

This rearrangement joins TRBV7-9 to TRBJ2-7, with TRBD2 identical over 11 bases. From germline, CDR1 is SEHNR and CDR2 FQNEAQ (reference sequence). CDR3 length equals 17 residues. Germline trimming cut 0 bases from V and 0 bases from J; bases unmatched to any gene: 4. The CDR3 here is CASSLASGGESSYEQYF. The CDR3 DNA sequence: TGTGCCAGCAGCTTAGCTAGCGGGGGGGAAAGCTCCTACGAGCAGTACTTC.

This chain links TRBV29-1 with TRBJ2-1; no definite D call. CDR3 length: 13 amino acids. Trimming cost V 5 bases and J 2 bases, with 10 bases left between them. Germline V CDR1 and CDR2: SQVTM, ANQGSEA. For the CDR3, the DNA is TGCAGCGTTCTCCTGGGCACCTACAATGAGCAGTTCTTC. Translation: CSVLLGTYNEQFF.

The V gene is TRBV12-5, the J gene TRBJ2-5; 7 bases fit TRBD1. Judging by the DNA end, TRBJ2-7 fits better; the J call may be wrong. The CDR3 sequence is 13 residues long. CDR1 and CDR2 (germline): LGHNT, FRNRAP. CDR3 protein: CASGPGTAYEQYF. In DNA, the CDR3 is TGTGCTAGTGGTCCCGGGACAGCTTACGAGCAGTACTTC.